This T cell receptor (beta chain) was observed in a study of T cells in localized non-small cell lung cancer. Overall study findings and caveats: The appearance of a median roughly 56 of the top 100 tumor clones was seen in adjacent lung. In uninvolved adjacent lung, T cell clonality reached its highest value, exceeding tumor.

The ends were cut back, 0 bases at V and 10 bases at J, with 10 bases in the middle. CDR1 is MNHNY and CDR2 is SVGAGI in the germline V gene (reference sequence). This CDR3 is 13 amino acids long. A note on this clone: The antigen remains undetermined.

Profiled with immunoSEQ multiplex PCR; TCRdb holds only in-frame clones, not every one. The table shows about 35,000 clones, with approximately 90% occurring only once. This clonotype was obtained from an older female donor with stage II lung adenocarcinoma. The sequencing used peripheral blood mononuclear cells, collected before any cancer treatment. The rearrangement joins TRBV6-6 to TRBJ1-5; TRBD1 is a possible D gene (6 bases). CDR3 bases: TGTGCCAGCAGTTACTCAAGGGACAAACCCCAGCATTTT. It is translated as CASSYSRDKPQHF.